The T cell receptor beta chain described here comes from a study of T cell changes during pregnancy in multiple sclerosis. Germline values: CDR1 SGHAT, CDR2 FQDESV (reference sequence). The CDR3 consists of 13 residues. V dropped 3 bases and J dropped 1 base, with 6 bases sitting between them. Data came from immunoSEQ multiplex PCR; TCRdb stores just in-frame clones and leaves some out. The sample has about 40,000 clones, 80% to 90% seen once. The clonotype comes from a female donor with multiple sclerosis, enrolled in a pregnancy study. This chain links TRBV11-1 with TRBJ2-5; D is undetermined. This material consisted of CD4+ T cells from peripheral blood mononuclear cells, taken after pregnancy. CDR3 coding DNA: TGTGCCAGCAGCTTTAGTTTCCAAGAGACCCAGTACTTC. It is translated as CASSFSFQETQYF.